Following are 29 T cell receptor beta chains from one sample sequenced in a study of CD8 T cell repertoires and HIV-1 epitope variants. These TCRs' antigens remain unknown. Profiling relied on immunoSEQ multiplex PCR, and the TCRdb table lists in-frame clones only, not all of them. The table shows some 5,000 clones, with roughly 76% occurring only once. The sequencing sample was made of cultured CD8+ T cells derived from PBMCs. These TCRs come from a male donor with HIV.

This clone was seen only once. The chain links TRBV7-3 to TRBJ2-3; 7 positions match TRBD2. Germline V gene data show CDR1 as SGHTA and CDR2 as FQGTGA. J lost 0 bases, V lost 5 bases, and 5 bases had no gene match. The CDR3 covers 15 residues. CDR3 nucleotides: TGTGCCAGCAGCGGAATGGGGGGGAGCACAGATACGCAGTATTTT. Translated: CASSGMGGSTDTQYF.

The CDR3, as DNA: TGTGCCAGCCGGGGGGACTTATACTCTGGAAACACCATATATTTT. Translation gives CASRGDLYSGNTIYF. J is TRBJ1-3 and V is TRBV6-1; tentative D call: TRBD1 (5 bases). Trimming shortened V by 8 bases and J by 0 bases, and 14 bases separated the two germline ends. Germline CDR1 and CDR2: MNHNS and SASEGT. The CDR3 extends over 15 amino acids.

The chain's CDR3 is CASSRLAGYNEQFF. CDR3 nucleotide sequence: TGTGCCAGCAGCCGTTTAGCGGGATACAATGAGCAGTTCTTC. This chain links TRBV7-2 with TRBJ2-1; 8 bases line up with TRBD2. This CDR3 comprises 14 residues. Germline-derived CDR1 and CDR2 are SGHTA and FQGNSA. The trim removed 5 bases at V and 4 bases at J, leaving 4 bases unmatched.

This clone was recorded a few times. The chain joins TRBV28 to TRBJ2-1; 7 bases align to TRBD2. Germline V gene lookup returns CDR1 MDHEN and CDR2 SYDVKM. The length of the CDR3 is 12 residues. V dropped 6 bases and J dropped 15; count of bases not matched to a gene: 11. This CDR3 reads CASSRGSGDGFF. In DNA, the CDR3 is TGTGCCAGCAGCCGGGGGAGCGGGGATGGGTTCTTC.

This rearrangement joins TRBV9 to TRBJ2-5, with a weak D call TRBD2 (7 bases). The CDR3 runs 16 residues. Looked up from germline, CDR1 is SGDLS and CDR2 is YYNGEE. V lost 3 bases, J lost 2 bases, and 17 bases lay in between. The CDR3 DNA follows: TGTGCCAGCAGCGGACGAGGGGGGGAGAGACAAGAGACCCAGTACTTC. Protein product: CASSGRGGERQETQYF.

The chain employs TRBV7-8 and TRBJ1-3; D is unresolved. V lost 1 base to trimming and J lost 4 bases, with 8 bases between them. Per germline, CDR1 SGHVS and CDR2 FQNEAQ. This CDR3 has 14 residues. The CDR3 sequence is CASSLEGTGNTIYF. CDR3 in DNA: TGTGCCAGCAGCTTAGAGGGTACGGGAAACACCATATATTTT.

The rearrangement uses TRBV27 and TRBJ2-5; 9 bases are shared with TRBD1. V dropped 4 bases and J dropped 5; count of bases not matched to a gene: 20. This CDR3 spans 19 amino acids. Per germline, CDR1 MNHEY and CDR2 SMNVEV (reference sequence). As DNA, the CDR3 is TGTGCCAGCAGTTCCACGACAACCACACAGGGGGCGAAGGGCGAGACCCAGTACTTC. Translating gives CASSSTTTTQGAKGETQYF.

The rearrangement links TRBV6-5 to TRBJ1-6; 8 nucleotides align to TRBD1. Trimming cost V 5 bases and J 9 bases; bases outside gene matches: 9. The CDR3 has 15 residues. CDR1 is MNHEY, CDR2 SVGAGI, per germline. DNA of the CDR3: TGTGCCAGCAGTGGGACAGGTCCAGAAGGTTCACCCCTCCACTTT. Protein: CASSGTGPEGSPLHF.

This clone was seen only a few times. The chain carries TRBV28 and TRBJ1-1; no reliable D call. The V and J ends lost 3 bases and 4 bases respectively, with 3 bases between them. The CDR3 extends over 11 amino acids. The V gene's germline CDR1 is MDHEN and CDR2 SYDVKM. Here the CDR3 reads CASSLGTEAFF. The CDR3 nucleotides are TGTGCCAGCAGTTTGGGCACTGAAGCTTTCTTT.

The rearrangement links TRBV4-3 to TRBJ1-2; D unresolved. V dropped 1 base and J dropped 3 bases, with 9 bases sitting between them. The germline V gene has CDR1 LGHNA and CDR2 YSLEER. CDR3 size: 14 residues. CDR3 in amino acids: CASSQGADHYGYTF. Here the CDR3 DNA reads TGCGCCAGCAGCCAAGGTGCCGACCACTATGGCTACACCTTC.

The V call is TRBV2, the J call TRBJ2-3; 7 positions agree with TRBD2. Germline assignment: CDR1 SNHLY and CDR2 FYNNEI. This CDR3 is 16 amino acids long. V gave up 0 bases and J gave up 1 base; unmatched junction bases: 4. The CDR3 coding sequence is TGTGCCAGCAGTGAAGCGGGCCTAGCGGGCACAGATACGCAGTATTTT. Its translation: CASSEAGLAGTDTQYF.

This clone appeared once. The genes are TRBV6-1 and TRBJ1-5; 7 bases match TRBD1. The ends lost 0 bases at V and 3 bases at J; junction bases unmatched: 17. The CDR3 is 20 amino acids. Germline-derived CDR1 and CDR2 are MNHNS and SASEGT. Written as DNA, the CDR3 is TGTGCCAGCAGTGAAGCGCTTCGGTGGCGGGGGGGACAGATCAATCAGCCCCAGCATTTT. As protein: CASSEALRWRGGQINQPQHF.

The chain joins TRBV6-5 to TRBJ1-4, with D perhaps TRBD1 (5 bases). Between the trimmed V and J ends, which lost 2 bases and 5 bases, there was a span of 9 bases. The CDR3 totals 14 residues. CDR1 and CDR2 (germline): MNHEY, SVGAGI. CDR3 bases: TGTGCCAGCAGTTACGGGGGAGGGAATGAAAAACTGTTTTTT. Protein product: CASSYGGGNEKLFF.

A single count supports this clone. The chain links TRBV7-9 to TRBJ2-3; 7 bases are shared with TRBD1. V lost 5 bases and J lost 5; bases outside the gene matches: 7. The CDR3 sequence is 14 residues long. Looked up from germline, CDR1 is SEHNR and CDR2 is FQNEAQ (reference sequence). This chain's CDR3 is CASSPGTVGDTQYF. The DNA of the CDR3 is TGTGCCAGCAGCCCCGGGACAGTCGGAGATACGCAGTATTTT.

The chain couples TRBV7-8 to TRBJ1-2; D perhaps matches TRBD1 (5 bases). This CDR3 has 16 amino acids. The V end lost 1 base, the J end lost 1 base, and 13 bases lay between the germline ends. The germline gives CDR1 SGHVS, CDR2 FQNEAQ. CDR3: CASSLDRSGFNYGYTF. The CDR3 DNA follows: TGTGCCAGCAGCTTAGATAGGTCAGGGTTTAACTATGGCTACACCTTC.

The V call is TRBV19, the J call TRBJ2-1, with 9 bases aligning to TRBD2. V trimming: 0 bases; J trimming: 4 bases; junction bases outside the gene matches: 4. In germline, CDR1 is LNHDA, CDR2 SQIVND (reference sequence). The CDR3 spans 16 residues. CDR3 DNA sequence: TGTGCCAGTAGTATAGACGATAGCGGGGGATACAATGAGCAGTTCTTC. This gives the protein CASSIDDSGGYNEQFF. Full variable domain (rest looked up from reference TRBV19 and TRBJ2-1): DGGITQSPKYLFRKEGQNVTLSCEQNLNHDAMYWYRQDPGQGLRLIYYSQIVNDFQKGDIAEGYSVSREKKESFPLTVTSAQKNPTAFYLCASSIDDSGGYNEQFFGPGTRLTVL.

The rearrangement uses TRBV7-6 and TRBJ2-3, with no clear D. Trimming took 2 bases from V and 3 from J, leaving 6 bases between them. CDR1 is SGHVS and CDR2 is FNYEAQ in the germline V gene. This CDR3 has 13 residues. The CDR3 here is CASSLSSTDTQYF. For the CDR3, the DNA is TGTGCCAGCAGCTTAAGTAGTACAGATACGCAGTATTTT.

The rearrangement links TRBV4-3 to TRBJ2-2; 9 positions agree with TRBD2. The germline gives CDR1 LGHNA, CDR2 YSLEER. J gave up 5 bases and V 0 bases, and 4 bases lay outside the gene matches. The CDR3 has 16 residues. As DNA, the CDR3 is TGCGCCAGCAGCCAAGATGAGGCGGGGGGGACCGGGGAGCTGTTTTTT. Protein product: CASSQDEAGGTGELFF.

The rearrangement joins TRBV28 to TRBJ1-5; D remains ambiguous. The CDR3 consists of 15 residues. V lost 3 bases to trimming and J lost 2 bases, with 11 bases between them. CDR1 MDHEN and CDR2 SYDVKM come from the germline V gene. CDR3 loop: CASSLEGWGNQPQHF. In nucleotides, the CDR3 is TGTGCCAGCAGTTTGGAGGGCTGGGGCAATCAGCCCCAGCATTTT.

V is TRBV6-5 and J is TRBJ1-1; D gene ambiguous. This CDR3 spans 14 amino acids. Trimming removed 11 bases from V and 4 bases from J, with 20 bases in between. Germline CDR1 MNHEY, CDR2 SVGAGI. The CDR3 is CAPRSVSLGTEAFF. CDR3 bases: TGTGCCCCCAGATCTGTGTCTTTGGGCACTGAAGCTTTCTTT.

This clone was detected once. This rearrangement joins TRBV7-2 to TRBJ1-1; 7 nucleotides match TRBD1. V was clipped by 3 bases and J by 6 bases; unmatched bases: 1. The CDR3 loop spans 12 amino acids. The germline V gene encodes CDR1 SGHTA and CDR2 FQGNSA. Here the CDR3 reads CASSFTGAEAFF. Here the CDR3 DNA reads TGTGCCAGCAGCTTTACAGGGGCTGAAGCTTTCTTT.

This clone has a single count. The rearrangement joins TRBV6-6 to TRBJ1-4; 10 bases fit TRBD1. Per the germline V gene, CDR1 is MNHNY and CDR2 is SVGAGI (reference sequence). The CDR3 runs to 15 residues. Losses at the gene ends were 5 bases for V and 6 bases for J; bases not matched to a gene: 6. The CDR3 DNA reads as TGTGCCAGCAGTGATTGGACAGGGGGAGATGAAAAACTGTTTTTT. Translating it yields CASSDWTGGDEKLFF.

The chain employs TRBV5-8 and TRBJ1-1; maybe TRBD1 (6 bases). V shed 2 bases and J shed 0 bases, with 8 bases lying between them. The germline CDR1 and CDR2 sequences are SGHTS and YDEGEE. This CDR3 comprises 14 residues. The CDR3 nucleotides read TGTGCCAGCAGCTTTAGACAGGTGAACACTGAAGCTTTCTTT. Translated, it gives CASSFRQVNTEAFF.

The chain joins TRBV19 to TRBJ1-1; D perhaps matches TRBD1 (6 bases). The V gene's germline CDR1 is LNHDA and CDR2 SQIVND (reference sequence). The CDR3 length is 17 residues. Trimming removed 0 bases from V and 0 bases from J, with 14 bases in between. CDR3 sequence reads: CASSIDVTGTMNTEAFF. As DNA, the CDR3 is TGTGCCAGTAGTATAGACGTTACCGGGACAATGAACACTGAAGCTTTCTTT.

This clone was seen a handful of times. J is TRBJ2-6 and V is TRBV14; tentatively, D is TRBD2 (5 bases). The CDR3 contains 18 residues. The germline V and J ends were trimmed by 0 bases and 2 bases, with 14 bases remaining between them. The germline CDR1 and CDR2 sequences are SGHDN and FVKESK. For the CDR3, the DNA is TGTGCCAGCAGCCAAGAAACGGGGAGATCGGCTGGGGCCAACGTCCTGACTTTC. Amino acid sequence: CASSQETGRSAGANVLTF. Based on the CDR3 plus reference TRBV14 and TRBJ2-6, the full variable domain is EAGVTQFPSHSVIEKGQTVTLRCDPISGHDNLYWYRRVMGKEIKFLLHFVKESKQDESGMPNNRFLAERTGGTYSTLKVQPAELEDSGVYFCASSQETGRSAGANVLTFGAGSRLTVL.

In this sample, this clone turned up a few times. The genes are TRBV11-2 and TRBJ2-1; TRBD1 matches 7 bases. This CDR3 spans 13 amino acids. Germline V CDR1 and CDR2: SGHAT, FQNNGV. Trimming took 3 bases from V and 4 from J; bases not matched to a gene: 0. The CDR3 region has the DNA TGTGCCAGCAGCTTGGGACAGTACAATGAGCAGTTCTTC. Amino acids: CASSLGQYNEQFF.

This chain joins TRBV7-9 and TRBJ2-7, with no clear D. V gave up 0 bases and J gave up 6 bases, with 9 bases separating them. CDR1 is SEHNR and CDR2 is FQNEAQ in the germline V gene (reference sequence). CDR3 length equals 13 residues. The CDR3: CASSLAGAGEQYF. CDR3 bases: TGTGCCAGCAGCTTAGCAGGAGCAGGCGAGCAGTACTTC.

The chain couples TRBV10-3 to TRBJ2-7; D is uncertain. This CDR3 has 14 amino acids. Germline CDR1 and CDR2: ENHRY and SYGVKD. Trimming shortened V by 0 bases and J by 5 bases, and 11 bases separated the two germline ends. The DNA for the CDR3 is TGTGCCATCAGTGAGTCTCTTTTGGCAGACGAGCAGTACTTC. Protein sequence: CAISESLLADEQYF.

The CDR3 protein is CASSQDPASSYNEQFF. DNA for the CDR3: TGCGCCAGCAGCCAAGATCCTGCGAGCTCCTACAATGAGCAGTTCTTC. This chain joins TRBV4-3 and TRBJ2-1; D remains unclear. Germline CDR1 LGHNA, CDR2 YSLEER. Trimming took 0 bases from V and 0 from J, leaving 9 bases between them. There are 16 residues in the CDR3.